The next 8 T cell receptor beta chains were all read from a single sample in a study of blood T cell repertoires in COVID-19. The method was immunoSEQ multiplex PCR; TCRdb's version includes in-frame clones alone and lacks a portion of them. The data hold 120,000 to 150,000 clones, with around 83% observed a single time. Sequencing input: peripheral blood. These receptors were obtained from a human donor with acute or convalescent COVID-19. The donor label of this sample is uncertain.

The J gene is TRBJ2-5, the V gene TRBV2; the match to TRBD2 covers 7 bases. Looked up from germline, CDR1 is SNHLY and CDR2 is FYNNEI. After removal of 7 bases from V and 2 bases from J, the junction contained 7 bases not matched to a gene. CDR3 length: 14 residues. Here the CDR3 reads CASKGASGQETQYF. CDR3 sequence (DNA): TGTGCCAGCAAAGGCGCTAGCGGACAAGAGACCCAGTACTTC. The variable domain in full, completed from reference TRBV2 and TRBJ2-5, reads EPEVTQTPSHQVTQMGQEVILRCVPISNHLYFYWYRQILGQKVEFLVSFYNNEISEKSEIFDDQFSVERPDGSNFTLKIRSTKLEDSAMYFCASKGASGQETQYFGPGTRLLVL.

This chain uses TRBV1 with TRBJ1-1. TRBV1 constitutes a pseudogene. The CDR3 covers 13 residues. In DNA, the CDR3 is TGCACCAGCAGCCAAGATCTTTTCGGTGAAGCTTTCTTT. It translates to CTSSQDLFGEAFF.

This chain uses TRBV15 with TRBJ2-1; D is unclear. Between the trimmed V and J ends, which lost 0 bases and 9 bases, there was a span of 12 bases. Germline V gene sequence: CDR1 LNHNV, CDR2 YYDKDF (reference sequence). The CDR3 is 14 residues long. CDR3 coding DNA: TGTGCCACCAGCAGAGATGTCGGCAAGCGTGAGCAGTTCTTC. This encodes CATSRDVGKREQFF.

The chain joins TRBV5-1 to TRBJ1-4; 9 positions match TRBD1. V lost 4 bases and J lost 8; bases outside the gene matches: 9. CDR1 and CDR2 from the germline V gene are SGHRS and YFSETQ. The CDR3 has 15 amino acids. In DNA, the CDR3 is TGCGCCAGCAGCCCAACAGGGGGCGCATGGGAAAAACTGTTTTTT. This encodes CASSPTGGAWEKLFF.

The V and J genes are TRBV23-1 and TRBJ2-7; perhaps TRBD1 as D (5 bases). TRBV23-1 qualifies as an ORF whose function is uncertain. CDR3 size: 13 residues. Trimming left V 5 bases short and J 5 bases short, with 13 bases between. The CDR3 region has the DNA TGCGCCAGCAGTTCAAGGGCAGGGCACGAGCAGTACGTC. Translating it yields CASSSRAGHEQYV.

V is TRBV20-1 and J is TRBJ2-1; TRBD2 matches 14 bases. Trimming took 3 bases from V and 10 from J; bases not matched to a gene: 8. Germline loops: CDR1 DFQATT, CDR2 SNEGSKA (reference sequence). The CDR3 has 15 amino acids. Here the CDR3 reads CSASSGLAGGGEQFF. The CDR3 coding sequence is TGCAGTGCTAGTTCCGGACTAGCGGGAGGTGGGGAGCAGTTCTTC.

This rearrangement joins TRBV18 to TRBJ2-7; the match to TRBD1 covers 10 bases. Trimming removed 6 bases from V and 3 bases from J; junction bases left unmatched: 8. Looked up from germline, CDR1 is KGHSH and CDR2 is LQKENI. This CDR3 region has 15 residues. This chain's CDR3 is CASSSPGQGIYEQYF. In DNA, the CDR3 is TGTGCCAGCTCGTCTCCGGGACAGGGGATCTACGAGCAGTACTTC. Full variable domain (rest looked up from reference TRBV18 and TRBJ2-7): NAGVMQNPRHLVRRRGQEARLRCSPMKGHSHVYWYRQLPEEGLKFMVYLQKENIIDESGMPKERFSAEFPKEGPSILRIQQVVRGDSAAYFCASSSPGQGIYEQYFGPGTRLTVT.

This clone was seen more than once but under ten times. V gene TRBV5-6 combines with J gene TRBJ2-2, with 7 bases identical to TRBD2. The CDR3 is 16 residues long. Germline CDR1 and CDR2: SGHDT and YYEEEE. The V and J ends lost 0 bases and 2 bases, in that order; junction bases with no gene match: 4. Here the CDR3 reads CASSLAGTINTGELFF. As DNA, the CDR3 is TGTGCCAGCAGCTTGGCCGGGACTATCAACACCGGGGAGCTGTTTTTT.